These 9 T cell receptor beta chains were all obtained from the same sample, sequenced in a study of shared clonotypes between healthy human individuals. Naive CD8 isolation took CD45RO-negative cells positively selected for CCR7 and excluded terminally differentiated effector memory CD45RA+ cells. Generated by immunoSEQ multiplex PCR, the TCRdb table keeps only in-frame clones and is missing some. Of 2 million to 2.5 million clones listed, about 92% are singletons. The sequencing input was naive CD8+ T cells from PBMCs. The origin of the receptors is a man aged 18 to 29 in good health. Some clones in this sample may be carry-over from other donors' samples.

This chain uses TRBV27 with TRBJ1-3, with 8 bases matching TRBD1. The CDR3 length is 14 residues. Germline CDR1 is MNHEY and CDR2 is SMNVEV (reference sequence). V shed 4 bases, J shed 3 bases, and the junction held 2 bases outside the gene matches. The CDR3 coding sequence is TGTGCCAGCAGTTCGGGACAGGTTGGAAACACCATATATTTT. Protein sequence: CASSSGQVGNTIYF.

The chain couples TRBV30 to TRBJ1-5; tentative D call: TRBD1 (6 bases). CDR3 size: 16 residues. V lost 3 bases, J lost 0 bases, and 15 bases lay in between. Germline V lookup: CDR1 GTSNPN, CDR2 SVGIG (reference sequence). CDR3 sequence reads: CAWRDSRPYSNQPQHF. The CDR3 coding sequence is TGTGCCTGGAGGGACAGCCGCCCCTATAGCAATCAGCCCCAGCATTTT.

This clone was found a few times. This chain uses TRBV7-9 with TRBJ1-2; TRBD1 matches at 7 bases. CDR1 and CDR2 from the germline V gene are SEHNR and FQNEAQ (reference sequence). Trimming at V came to 6 bases and at J to 7 bases, leaving 8 bases not matched to a gene. The CDR3 runs 13 residues. CDR3 coding DNA: TGTGCCAGCAGGAAAGACAGGGCCGGTGGCTACACCTTC. Translation: CASRKDRAGGYTF.

V gene TRBV27 combines with J gene TRBJ2-7; D is perhaps TRBD2 (6 bases). Looked up from germline, CDR1 is MNHEY and CDR2 is SMNVEV (reference sequence). The ends were cut back, 2 bases at V and 2 bases at J, with 19 bases in the middle. The CDR3 consists of 17 residues. CDR3 loop: CASSLGSVGGIPYEQYF. DNA for the CDR3: TGTGCCAGCAGTTTAGGTTCGGTGGGAGGCATACCCTACGAGCAGTACTTC.

The chain uses TRBV27 and TRBJ1-6; no reliable D call. V gave up 6 bases and J gave up 0 bases, with 9 bases separating them. Germline V gene data show CDR1 as MNHEY and CDR2 as SMNVEV (reference sequence). This CDR3 spans 15 amino acids. In nucleotides, the CDR3 is TGTGCCAGCAGCCCTTTGGGCTCCTATAATTCACCCCTCCACTTT. Protein sequence: CASSPLGSYNSPLHF.

V usage is TRBV7-8 and J usage is TRBJ2-7, with D hard to call. The V gene lost 7 bases and the J gene lost 4 bases, with 20 bases spanning the gap. Germline V gene lookup returns CDR1 SGHVS and CDR2 FQNEAQ. The CDR3 runs to 15 residues. The CDR3 DNA reads TGTGCCAGCACCCCCTTTGGGTCGCCCCAATACGAGCAGTACTTC. This translates into CASTPFGSPQYEQYF.

CDR3 coding DNA: TGTGCCTGGAGTGACCCGGCGCCAGAAGCTTTCTTT. Its protein product is CAWSDPAPEAFF. The chain uses TRBV30 and TRBJ1-1; D is unresolved. The CDR3 has 12 amino acids. CDR1 and CDR2 (germline): GTSNPN, SVGIG (reference sequence). Trimming removed 1 base at V and 8 bases at J, with 11 bases between. Supplemented by reference TRBV30 and TRBJ1-1, the full variable domain reads SQTIHQWPATLVQPVGSPLSLECTVEGTSNPNLYWYRQAAGRGLQLLFYSVGIGQISSEVPQNLSASRPQDRQFILSSKKLLLSDSGFYLCAWSDPAPEAFFGQGTRLTVV.

The sample holds a few counts of this clone. This chain uses TRBV11-3 with TRBJ2-7; D is ambiguous. Trimming stripped 1 base from V and 6 bases from J, with 16 bases between. There are 15 residues in the CDR3. In germline, CDR1 is SGHNT, CDR2 YENEEA. CDR3 loop: CASSLVWRPGCEQYF. The CDR3 bases are TGTGCCAGCAGCTTAGTCTGGCGCCCCGGGTGCGAGCAGTACTTC.

The rearrangement uses TRBV28 and TRBJ2-1; 7 nucleotides agree with TRBD2. The trim removed 1 base at V and 8 bases at J, leaving 8 bases unmatched. Germline values: CDR1 MDHEN, CDR2 SYDVKM. The CDR3 has 15 residues. The chain's CDR3 is CASSLFREAVYEQFF. The CDR3 DNA reads TGTGCCAGCAGTTTATTCCGGGAGGCCGTGTATGAGCAGTTCTTC.